The following is a T cell receptor beta chain sequence with its context. This sample is part of a study of cytomegalovirus exposure and HLA in healthy donors. Germline loops: CDR1 MNHEY, CDR2 SVGAGI. V was clipped by 8 bases and J by 5 bases, with 13 bases between them. This CDR3 has 12 amino acids. 13 Jbeta primers and 60 Vbeta primers were used for the PCR. Generated by immunoSEQ multiplex PCR, the TCRdb table keeps only in-frame clones and is missing some. Of nearly 110,000 clones listed, around three quarters are singletons. Sequencing used PBMCs. This sequence was found in a man in his thirties or forties in good health and CMV-seronegative. This sequence joins TRBV6-5 and TRBJ2-7, with D perhaps TRBD1 (5 bases). The DNA for the CDR3 is TGTGCCAGCCCTTTTACAGGCCACGAGCAGTACTTC. Its protein is CASPFTGHEQYF.